Given below is one T cell receptor (beta chain) in context. This may stem from a read error, because a much larger clone lies one nucleotide away. TCRdb re-derived calls from the 5' RACE reads in MiXCR, one entry per CDR3 protein. This table has about 360,000 distinct CDR3 sequences, more than 5.5% appearing once. With 4 bases removed from V and 4 bases from J, the gap between germline ends came to 9 bases. Germline V gene data show CDR1 as SGHKS and CDR2 as YYEKEE (reference sequence). There are 12 residues in the CDR3. The record originates from a study of T cells after yellow fever vaccination. The sample was PBMCs, taken 5 days after the yellow fever booster vaccination. The receptor comes from a man between 25 and 39 years old who received the YFV17D yellow fever vaccine. The chain employs TRBV5-5 and TRBJ2-7; D unclear. The CDR3 protein is CASSPGLYEQYF. In DNA, the CDR3 is TGTGCCAGCAGCCCCGGGCTTTACGAGCAGTACTTC.